This is a list of T cell receptor beta chains from one sample in a study of T cell responses to AZD1222 COVID-19 vaccine. Libraries were prepared by immunoSEQ multiplex PCR; TCRdb keeps only in-frame clonotypes and omits some of them. Of roughly 140,000 clones in the sample, around 94% were seen once. This material consisted of peripheral blood, taken on day 0 of AZD1222 vaccination. These receptors were collected from an adult in good health. Each CDR3 is given with its conserved first and last residue. A D gene is named only where the DNA matches it firmly.

v_call: TRBV5-1
j_call: TRBJ1-2
d_call: .
cdr3_nt: TGCGCCAGCAGCCTGGTGGCGGGGTCCTATGGCTACACCTTC
cdr3_aa: CASSLVAGSYGYTF

v_call: TRBV5-6
j_call: TRBJ1-2
d_call: TRBD1
cdr3_nt: TGTGCCAGCAGCTTGGGCCTGACAGGGGATGGCTACACCTTC
cdr3_aa: CASSLGLTGDGYTF

v_call: TRBV7-9
j_call: TRBJ2-1
d_call: TRBD2
cdr3_nt: TGTGCCAGCACCCAGCTAGCGGGAGTCGACAATGAGCAGTTCTTC
cdr3_aa: CASTQLAGVDNEQFF

v_call: TRBV7-2
j_call: TRBJ1-2
d_call: .
cdr3_nt: TGTGCCAGCAGCTCGTCTCATACACCCAACTATGGCTACACCTTC
cdr3_aa: CASSSSHTPNYGYTF

v_call: TRBV7-9
j_call: TRBJ1-5
d_call: TRBD1
cdr3_nt: TGTGCCAGCAGCTTAGCAGGACAGGGAGTATACAATCAGCCCCAGCATTTT
cdr3_aa: CASSLAGQGVYNQPQHF

v_call: TRBV5-8
j_call: TRBJ1-5
d_call: .
cdr3_nt: TGTGCCAGCAGCTTGTCGGTGATTAGCAATCAGCCCCAGCATTTT
cdr3_aa: CASSLSVISNQPQHF

v_call: TRBV4-1
j_call: TRBJ1-3
d_call: .
cdr3_nt: TGCGCCAGCAGCCAAGTTGTCACCTACTCTGGAAACACCATATATTTT
cdr3_aa: CASSQVVTYSGNTIYF

v_call: TRBV11-2
j_call: TRBJ1-1
d_call: .
cdr3_nt: TGTGCCAGCAGCTTAGTTGCCTTCCAGGGTGTGGGCACTGAAGCTTTCTTT
cdr3_aa: CASSLVAFQGVGTEAFF

v_call: TRBV6-6
j_call: TRBJ1-2
d_call: .
cdr3_nt: TGTGCCAGCAGTTACTCACCCTGGGGCTATGGCTACACCTTC
cdr3_aa: CASSYSPWGYGYTF

v_call: TRBV7-9
j_call: TRBJ2-5
d_call: .
cdr3_nt: TGTGCCAGCAGCTTAGTACAAGAGACCCAGTACTTC
cdr3_aa: CASSLVQETQYF

v_call: TRBV28
j_call: TRBJ1-3
d_call: TRBD1
cdr3_nt: TGTGCCAGCAGCCCTTGGACAGGGAGGGGAAACACCATATATTTT
cdr3_aa: CASSPWTGRGNTIYF

v_call: TRBV4-2
j_call: TRBJ2-1
d_call: .
cdr3_nt: TGTGCCAGCAGCCAAGAATCCGTAAAGGGTATCGATGAGCAGTTCTTC
cdr3_aa: CASSQESVKGIDEQFF